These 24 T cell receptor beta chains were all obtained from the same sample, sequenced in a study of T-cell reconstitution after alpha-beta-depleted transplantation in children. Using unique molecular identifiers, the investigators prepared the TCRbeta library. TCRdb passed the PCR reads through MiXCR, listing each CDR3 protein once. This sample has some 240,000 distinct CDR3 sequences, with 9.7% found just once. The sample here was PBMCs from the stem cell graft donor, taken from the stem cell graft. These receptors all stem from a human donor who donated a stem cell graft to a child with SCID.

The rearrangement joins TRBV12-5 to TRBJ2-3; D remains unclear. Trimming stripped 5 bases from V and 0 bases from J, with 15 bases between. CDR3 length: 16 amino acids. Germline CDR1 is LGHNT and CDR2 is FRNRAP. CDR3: CASGTRLPPSTDTQYF. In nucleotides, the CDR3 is TGTGCTAGTGGTACCAGGCTACCCCCCAGCACAGATACGCAGTATTTT.

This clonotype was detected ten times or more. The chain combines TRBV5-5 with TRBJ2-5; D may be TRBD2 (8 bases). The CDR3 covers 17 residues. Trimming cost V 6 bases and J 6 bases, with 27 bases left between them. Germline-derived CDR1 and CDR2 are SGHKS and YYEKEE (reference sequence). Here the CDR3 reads CASTIGHSGGGSKTQYF. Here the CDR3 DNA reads TGTGCCAGCACCATTGGACATTCGGGAGGGGGCTCGAAGACCCAGTACTTC.

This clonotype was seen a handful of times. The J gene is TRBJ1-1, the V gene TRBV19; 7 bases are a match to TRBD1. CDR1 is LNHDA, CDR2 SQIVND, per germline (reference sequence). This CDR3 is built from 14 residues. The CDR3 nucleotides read TGTGGGTCCCAGCTTAACAGGGGAGGGACTGAAGCTTTCTTT. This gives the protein CGSQLNRGGTEAFF.

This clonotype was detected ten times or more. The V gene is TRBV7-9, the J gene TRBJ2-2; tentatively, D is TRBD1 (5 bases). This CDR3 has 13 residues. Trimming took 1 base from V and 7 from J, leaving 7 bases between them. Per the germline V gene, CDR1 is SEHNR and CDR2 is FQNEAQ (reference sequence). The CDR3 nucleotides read TGTGCCAGCAGCTTAGGGGGCGACGGGGAGCTGTTTTTT. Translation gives CASSLGGDGELFF.

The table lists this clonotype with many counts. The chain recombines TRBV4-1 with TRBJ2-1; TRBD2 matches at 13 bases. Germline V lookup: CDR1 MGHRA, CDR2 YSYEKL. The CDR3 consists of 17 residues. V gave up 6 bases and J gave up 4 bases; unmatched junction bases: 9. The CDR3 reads CASRLELGLAGYNEQFF. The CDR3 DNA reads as TGCGCCAGCAGACTCGAGCTGGGACTAGCGGGGTACAATGAGCAGTTCTTC.

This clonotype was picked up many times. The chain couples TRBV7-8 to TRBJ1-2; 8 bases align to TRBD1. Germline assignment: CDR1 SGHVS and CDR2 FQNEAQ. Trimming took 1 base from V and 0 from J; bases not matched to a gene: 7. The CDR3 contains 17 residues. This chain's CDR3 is CASSLGTGNPSNYGYTF. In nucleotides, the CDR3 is TGTGCCAGCAGCTTAGGGACAGGGAACCCCTCTAACTATGGCTACACCTTC. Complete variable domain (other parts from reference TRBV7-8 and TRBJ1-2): GAGVSQSPRYKVAKRGQDVALRCDPISGHVSLFWYQQALGQGPEFLTYFQNEAQLDKSGLPSDRFFAERPEGSVSTLKIQRTQQEDSAVYLCASSLGTGNPSNYGYTFGSGTRLTVV.

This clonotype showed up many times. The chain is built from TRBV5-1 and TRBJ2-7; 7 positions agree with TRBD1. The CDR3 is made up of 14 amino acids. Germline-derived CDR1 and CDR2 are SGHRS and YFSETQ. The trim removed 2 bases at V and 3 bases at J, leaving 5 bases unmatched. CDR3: CASSLRQGDYEQYF. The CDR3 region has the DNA TGCGCCAGCAGCTTACGACAGGGTGACTACGAGCAGTACTTC.

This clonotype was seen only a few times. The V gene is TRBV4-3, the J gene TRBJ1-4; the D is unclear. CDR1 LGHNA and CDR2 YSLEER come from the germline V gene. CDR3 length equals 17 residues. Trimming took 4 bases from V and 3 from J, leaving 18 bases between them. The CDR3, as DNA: TGCGCCAGCAGCCCCGGCCACCGAGGGAATGCTAATGAAAAACTGTTTTTT. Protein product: CASSPGHRGNANEKLFF.

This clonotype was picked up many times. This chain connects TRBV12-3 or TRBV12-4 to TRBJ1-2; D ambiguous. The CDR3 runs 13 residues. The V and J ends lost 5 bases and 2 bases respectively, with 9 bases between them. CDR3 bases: TGTGCCAGCAGTGAATTAACAAACTATGGCTACACCTTC. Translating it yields CASSELTNYGYTF.

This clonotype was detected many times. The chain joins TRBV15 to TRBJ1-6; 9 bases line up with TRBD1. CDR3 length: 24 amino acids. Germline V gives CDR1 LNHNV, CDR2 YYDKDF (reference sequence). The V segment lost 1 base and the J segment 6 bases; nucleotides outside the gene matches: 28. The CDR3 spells CATSRGLNAPRTGTGSTANSPLHF. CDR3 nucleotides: TGTGCCACCAGCAGAGGGTTGAATGCACCCAGAACCGGGACAGGGAGTACGGCTAATTCACCCCTCCACTTT.

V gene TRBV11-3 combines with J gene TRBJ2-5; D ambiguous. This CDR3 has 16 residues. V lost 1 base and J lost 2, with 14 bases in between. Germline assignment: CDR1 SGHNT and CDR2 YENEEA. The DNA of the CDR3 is TGTGCCAGCAGCTTAGGCCGTGGGGTTCCGCAAGAGACCCAGTACTTC. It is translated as CASSLGRGVPQETQYF.

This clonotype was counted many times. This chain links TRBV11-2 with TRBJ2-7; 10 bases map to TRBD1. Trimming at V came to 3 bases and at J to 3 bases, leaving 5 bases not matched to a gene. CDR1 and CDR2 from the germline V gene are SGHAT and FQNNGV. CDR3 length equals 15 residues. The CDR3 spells CASSFGDRGLYEQYF. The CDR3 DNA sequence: TGTGCCAGCAGCTTCGGCGACAGGGGGCTCTACGAGCAGTACTTC.

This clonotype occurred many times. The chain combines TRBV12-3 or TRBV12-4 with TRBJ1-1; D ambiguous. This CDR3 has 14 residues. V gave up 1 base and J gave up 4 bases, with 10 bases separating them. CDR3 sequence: CASSLGARGTEAFF. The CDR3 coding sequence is TGTGCCAGCAGTTTAGGGGCCCGGGGCACTGAAGCTTTCTTT.

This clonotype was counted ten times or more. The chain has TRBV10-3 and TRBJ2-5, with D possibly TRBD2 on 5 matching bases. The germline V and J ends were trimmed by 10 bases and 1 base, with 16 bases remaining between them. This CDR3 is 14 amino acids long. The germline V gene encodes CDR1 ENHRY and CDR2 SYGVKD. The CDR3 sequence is CATGVVMSQETQYF. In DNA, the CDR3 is TGTGCCACCGGGGTTGTTATGAGCCAAGAGACCCAGTACTTC.

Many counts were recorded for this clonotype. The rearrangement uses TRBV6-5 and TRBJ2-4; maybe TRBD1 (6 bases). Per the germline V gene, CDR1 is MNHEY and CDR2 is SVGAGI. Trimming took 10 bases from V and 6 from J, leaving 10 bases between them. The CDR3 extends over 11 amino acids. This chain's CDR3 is CATQGGNIQYF. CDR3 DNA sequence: TGTGCCACCCAAGGGGGAAACATTCAGTACTTC.

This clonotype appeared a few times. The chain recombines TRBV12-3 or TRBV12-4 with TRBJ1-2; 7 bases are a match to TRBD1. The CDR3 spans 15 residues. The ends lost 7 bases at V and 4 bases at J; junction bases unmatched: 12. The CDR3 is CASTRTGPFVYGYTF. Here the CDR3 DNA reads TGTGCCAGCACTAGGACAGGCCCTTTTGTCTATGGCTACACCTTC.

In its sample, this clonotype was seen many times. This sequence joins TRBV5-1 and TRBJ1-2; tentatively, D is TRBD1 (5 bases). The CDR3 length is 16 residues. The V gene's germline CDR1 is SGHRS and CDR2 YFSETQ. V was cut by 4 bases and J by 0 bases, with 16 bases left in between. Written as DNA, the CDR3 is TGCGCCAGCAGCCTAACCTCGGCAGGGACTAACTATGGCTACACCTTC. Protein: CASSLTSAGTNYGYTF.

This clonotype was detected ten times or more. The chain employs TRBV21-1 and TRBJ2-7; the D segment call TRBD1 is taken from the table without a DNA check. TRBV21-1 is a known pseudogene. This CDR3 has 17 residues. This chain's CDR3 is CASSKLQSTGGAYEQYF. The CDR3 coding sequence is TGTGCCAGCAGCAAACTCCAATCGACAGGGGGCGCGTACGAGCAGTACTTC.

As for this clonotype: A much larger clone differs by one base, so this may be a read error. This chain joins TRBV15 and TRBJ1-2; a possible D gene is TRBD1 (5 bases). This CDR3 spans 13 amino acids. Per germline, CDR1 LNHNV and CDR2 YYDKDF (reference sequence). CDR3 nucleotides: TGTGCCACCAGCAGGTTTGGGGACTATGGCGACACCTTC. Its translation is CATSRFGDYGDTF.

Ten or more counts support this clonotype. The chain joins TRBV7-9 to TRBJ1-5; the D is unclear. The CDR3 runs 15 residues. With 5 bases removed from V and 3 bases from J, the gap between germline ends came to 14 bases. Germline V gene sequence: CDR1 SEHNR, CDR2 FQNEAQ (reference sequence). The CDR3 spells CASSLDDGLNQPQHF. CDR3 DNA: TGTGCCAGCAGCCTAGACGACGGCCTCAATCAGCCCCAGCATTTT.

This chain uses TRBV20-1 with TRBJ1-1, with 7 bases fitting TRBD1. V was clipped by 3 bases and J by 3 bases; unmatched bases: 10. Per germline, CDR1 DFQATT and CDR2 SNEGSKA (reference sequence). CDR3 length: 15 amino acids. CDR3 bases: TGCAGTGCTAGTGTCCCAGGGGGGTTTGACACTGAAGCTTTCTTT. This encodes CSASVPGGFDTEAFF.

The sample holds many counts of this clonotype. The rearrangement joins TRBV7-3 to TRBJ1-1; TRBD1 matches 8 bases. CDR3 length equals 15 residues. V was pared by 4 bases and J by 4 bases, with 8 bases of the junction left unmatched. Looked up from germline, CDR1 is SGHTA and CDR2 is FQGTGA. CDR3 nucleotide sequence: TGTGCCAGCAGCTCCCGGACAGGGAGGAGCACTGAAGCTTTCTTT. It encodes CASSSRTGRSTEAFF.

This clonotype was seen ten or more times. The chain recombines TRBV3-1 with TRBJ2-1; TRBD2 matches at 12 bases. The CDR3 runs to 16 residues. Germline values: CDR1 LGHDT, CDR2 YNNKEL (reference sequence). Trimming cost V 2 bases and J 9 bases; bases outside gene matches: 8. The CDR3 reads CASSQSTSGGPVEQFF. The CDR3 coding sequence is TGTGCCAGCAGCCAATCGACTAGCGGGGGCCCCGTTGAGCAGTTCTTC.

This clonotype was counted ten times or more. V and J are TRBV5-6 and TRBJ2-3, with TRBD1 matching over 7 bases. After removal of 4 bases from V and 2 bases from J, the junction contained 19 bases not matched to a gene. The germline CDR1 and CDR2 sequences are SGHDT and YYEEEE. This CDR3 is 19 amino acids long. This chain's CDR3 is CASSNRWTGLYTDTDTQYF. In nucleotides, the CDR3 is TGTGCCAGCAGCAATAGATGGACAGGACTCTATACGGACACAGATACGCAGTATTTT.